The sequence of this TCR beta chain was determined in a study of blood T cell repertoires in COVID-19. At the level of the study: Researchers got acute and convalescent COVID-19 samples from the United States, Italy and Spain. PBMCs, B-cell-depleted T cells, or T cells provided the cDNA or gDNA that made up the material.

From germline, CDR1 is SGHVS and CDR2 FQNEAQ. Trimming pared 8 bases from V and 0 bases from J, leaving 10 bases between. The CDR3 is made up of 13 amino acids. Data came from immunoSEQ multiplex PCR; TCRdb stores just in-frame clones and leaves some out. The sample has tens of thousands of clones; 65% to 90% are singletons. The sequence was collected from a woman older than 75 with acute or convalescent COVID-19. This chain joins TRBV7-8 and TRBJ1-1, with D perhaps matching TRBD1 (5 bases). Sequenced: peripheral blood. This CDR3 reads CASGDSMNTEAFF. The DNA for the CDR3 is TGTGCCAGCGGCGACAGTATGAACACTGAAGCTTTCTTT.